This entry features one T cell receptor beta chain sequence. The table came from immunoSEQ multiplex PCR; TCRdb's copy has only in-frame clones and leaves some out. In the table there are 45,000 to 65,000 clones, 94% of which are singletons. This entry is derived from a study of T cells after posttransplantation cyclophosphamide. Per the germline V gene, CDR1 is MNHEY and CDR2 is SVGAGI. The CDR3 runs 13 residues. The germline V and J ends were trimmed by 3 bases and 6 bases, with 11 bases remaining between them. This receptor was obtained from a woman younger than 45 in good health and a related stem cell transplant donor. The rearrangement uses TRBV6-5 and TRBJ1-1, with D perhaps TRBD1 (6 bases). Sequenced input: PBMCs. The CDR3 DNA is TGTGCCAGCAGTTATTTAAGGACAGCTGAAGCTTTCTTT. This gives the protein CASSYLRTAEAFF.